The table lists the clone carrying this TCR beta chain with a few counts. The antigen is not known. Time point defined: blood at routine non-recurrence follow-up after resection. In each case, whole RNA from tumor, nontumor lung or frozen PBMC was sequenced unsorted. The data belong to a study of spatial heterogeneity in lung cancer. Study-level information: After resection, follow-up PBMC samples were sequenced when available, at a median of approximately 23 months later. Study-level findings and limits: Ubiquitous expanded tumor TCRs were seen in blood more at resection than at follow-up.

Germline CDR1 reads LNHNV; CDR2 reads YYDKDF (reference sequence). Trimming took 0 bases from V and 3 from J, leaving 6 bases between them. CDR3 length equals 13 residues. Individually, TCR cDNA molecules were each labelled with a unique molecular identifier. MiXCR was run by TCRdb on the 5' RACE reads, yielding one entry per CDR3 protein. This table has under 150,000 distinct CDR3 sequences, 12% appearing once. The clonotype comes from a male donor with early-stage non-small cell lung cancer. V is TRBV15 and J is TRBJ2-7; no clear D gene. The sample consisted of PBMCs, taken at follow-up. As DNA, the CDR3 is TGTGCCACCAGCAGAGATGGGTACTACGAGCAGTACTTC. Its translation: CATSRDGYYEQYF. Drawing the rest from reference TRBV15 and TRBJ2-7, the complete variable domain is DAMVIQNPRYQVTQFGKPVTLSCSQTLNHNVMYWYQQKSSQAPKLLFHYYDKDFNNEADTPDNFQSRRPNTSFCFLDIRSPGLGDTAMYLCATSRDGYYEQYFGPGTRLTVT.